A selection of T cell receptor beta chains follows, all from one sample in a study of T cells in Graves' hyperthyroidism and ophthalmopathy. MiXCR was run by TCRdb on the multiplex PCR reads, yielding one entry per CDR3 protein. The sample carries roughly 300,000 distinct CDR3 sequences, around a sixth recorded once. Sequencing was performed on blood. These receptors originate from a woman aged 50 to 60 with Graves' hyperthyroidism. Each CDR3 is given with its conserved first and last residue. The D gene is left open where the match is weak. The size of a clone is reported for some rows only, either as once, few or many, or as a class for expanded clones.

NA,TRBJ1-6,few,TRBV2,CASSFRDNSPLHF,TGTGCCAGCAGTTTCAGGGATAATTCACCCCTCCACTTT
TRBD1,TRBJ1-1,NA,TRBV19,CASRRAPGGAMNTEAFF,TGTGCCAGTAGGAGAGCCCCAGGGGGCGCGATGAACACTGAAGCTTTCTTT
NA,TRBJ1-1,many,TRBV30,CAWSIGRTEAFF,TGTGCCTGGAGTATTGGAAGGACTGAAGCTTTCTTT
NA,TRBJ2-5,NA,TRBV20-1,CSARLFRATQYF,TGCAGTGCTAGACTATTTAGGGCGACCCAGTACTTC
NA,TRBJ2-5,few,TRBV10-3,CAISDIVGGDRQETQYF,TGTGCCATCAGTGACATTGTGGGGGGGGACAGACAAGAGACCCAGTACTTC
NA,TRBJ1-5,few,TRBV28,CASSNEPAQHF,TGTGCCAGCAGTAATGAACCTGCCCAGCATTTT
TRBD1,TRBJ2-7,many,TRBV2,CATTRDSGSYEQYF,TGTGCCACAACCCGGGACAGTGGGTCCTACGAGCAGTACTTC
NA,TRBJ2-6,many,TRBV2,CARGTGANVLTF,TGTGCCAGGGGGACTGGGGCCAACGTCCTGACTTTC
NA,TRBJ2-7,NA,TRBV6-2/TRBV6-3,CASSVHRGEQYF,TGTGCCAGCAGTGTCCATCGTGGCGAGCAGTACTTC
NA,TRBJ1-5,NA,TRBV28,CASSFERINQPQHF,TGTGCCAGCAGTTTTGAACGGATCAATCAGCCCCAGCATTTT
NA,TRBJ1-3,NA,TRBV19,CASSISISGNTIYF,TGTGCCAGTAGTATCAGCATCTCTGGAAACACCATATATTTT
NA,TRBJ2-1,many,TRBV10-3,CAIGALYNEQFF,TGTGCCATTGGGGCCCTATACAATGAGCAGTTCTTC
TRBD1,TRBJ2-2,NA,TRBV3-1,CASSQGQGIGGGELFF,TGTGCCAGCAGCCAAGGACAGGGGATCGGTGGCGGGGAGCTGTTTTTT
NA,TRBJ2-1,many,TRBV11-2,CASSLNPADEQFF,TGTGCCAGCAGCTTAAATCCGGCTGATGAGCAGTTCTTC
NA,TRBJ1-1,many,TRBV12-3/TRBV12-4,CASSLHGSTEAFF,TGTGCCAGCAGTTTACATGGGAGCACTGAAGCTTTCTTT
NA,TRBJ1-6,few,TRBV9,CASSALGGSSPLHF,TGTGCCAGCAGCGCCTTGGGGGGCTCTTCACCCCTCCACTTT
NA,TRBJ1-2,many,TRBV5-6,CASSLGRGPYGYTF,TGTGCCAGCAGCCTGGGCAGGGGTCCCTATGGCTACACCTTC
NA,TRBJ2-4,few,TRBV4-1,CASSQDVLAKNIQYF,TGCGCCAGCAGCCAAGACGTTCTAGCCAAAAACATTCAGTACTTC
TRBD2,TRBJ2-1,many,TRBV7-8,CASSLAGGVGEQFF,TGTGCCAGCAGTTTAGCGGGAGGGGTTGGTGAGCAGTTCTTC
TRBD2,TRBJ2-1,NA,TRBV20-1,CSARGQSGGVSYNEQFF,TGCAGTGCTAGAGGGCAGAGCGGGGGGGTATCCTACAATGAGCAGTTCTTC
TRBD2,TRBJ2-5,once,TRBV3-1,CASSQGLGGETQYF,TGTGCCAGCAGCCAAGGGTTGGGAGGGGAGACCCAGTACTTC
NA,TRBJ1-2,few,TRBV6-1,CASRKGGLYGYTF,TGTGCCAGCAGAAAGGGGGGGCTGTATGGCTACACCTTC
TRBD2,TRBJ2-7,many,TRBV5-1,CASSLAVSSGTYEQYF,TGCGCCAGCAGCTTGGCCGTCTCTAGCGGGACCTACGAGCAGTACTTC
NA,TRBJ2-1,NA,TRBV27,CANGFEGRGVEEQFF,TGTGCCAACGGATTCGAAGGGCGGGGAGTTGAGGAGCAGTTCTTC
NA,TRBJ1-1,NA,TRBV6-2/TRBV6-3,CASLDFGTEAFF,TGTGCCAGCCTTGACTTTGGCACTGAAGCTTTCTTT
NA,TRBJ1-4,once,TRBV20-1,CSARVGATATNEKLFF,TGCAGTGCTAGAGTGGGAGCCACTGCAACTAATGAAAAACTGTTTTTT
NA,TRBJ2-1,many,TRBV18,CASSPSGPGGNEQFF,TGTGCCAGCTCACCTTCGGGACCCGGGGGCAATGAGCAGTTCTTC
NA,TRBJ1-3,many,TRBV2,CASSEGTSGNTIYF,TGTGCCAGCAGTGAAGGAACCTCTGGAAACACCATATATTTT